Reported below is one T cell receptor (beta chain). Its specific antigen is unknown. Qualities for individual bases were not recorded, and no much larger clone is one base off. Its CDR3 holds 17 amino acids, cysteine through phenylalanine. The retained sequence is limited to the CDR3, 51 bases, with the frame set at the first base. Trimming at the junction amounts to 0 bases on V and 9 bases on J, and the germline ends lie 21 bases apart. CDR1 MNHEY and CDR2 SVGAGI were looked up in the germline V gene. The treatment or condition label, read with the paper, signifies: live attenuated yellow fever vaccine strain. PBMCs were isolated from peripheral blood using a standard Ficoll-Paque protocol. Dynabeads CD4 and CD8 positive selection kits were used to isolate CD4 and CD8 T-cell fractions. TriZol was used to extract RNA from bulk PBMCs, CD4 and CD8 fractions, and dextramer-positive and dextramer-negative fractions.

The reads were generated on an Illumina NovaSeq 6000. TCR cDNA was made using 5'RACE template switching, a step that added a universal primer site and unique molecular identifiers. Priming for cDNA synthesis came from both the TCR alpha and TCR beta constant segments. Two PCR steps were used to amplify libraries, with sample barcodes and sequencing adapters being added in the second step. Sequencing of libraries was performed on Illumina HiSeq 2500 (2x100 bp) or NovaSeq (2x150 bp). Turning to the authors' computational methods: MIGEC was used to demultiplex reads and collapse the reads into UMI consensus sequences, and MiXCR was used for V(D)J alignment. Clonotypes responding to the vaccine were identified with edgeR on replicate PBMC samples, with the criteria of FDR below 0.01 and a log2 fold change above 5 up to day 15. Each bulk clonotype received a CD4 or CD8 identity based on whether the sequenced CD4 or CD8 repertoire contained that clonotype at higher abundance. TCRdb handled the public reads itself, with Q25 trimming in fastp and clone calling in MiXCR, and kept productive beta chains. Every CDR3 protein is listed once, alongside the most common genes and DNA of its rows. None of the V and J calls come from the authors' own analysis; TCRdb made them. Here the sample has 300,000 to 400,000 distinct CDR3 sequences; around 12% occur a single time. The ten largest account for 2.5% to 4% of the sample.

The data are from a study of T cells after yellow fever vaccination (dated by TCRdb to between 2018 and 2021). In the study overall: The SMART-Seq v4 Ultra Low Input RNA kit was used to prepare libraries from fractions with low cell numbers. To follow T-cell clones before and after primary and booster YFV17D yellow fever vaccination, bulk TCR alpha and beta repertoires were sequenced over time. The cohort comprised two healthy male donors, one aged 18 to 29 and one aged 30 to 39 years. Blood samples were taken at several timepoints before and after primary and secondary immunization, and bulk PBMC replicates and cell subsets were isolated.

The research as a whole found: The study included only a couple of donors, which limits how far the findings can be generalized. FACS-sorted repertoires could contain abundant contaminating clonotypes from the bulk population, so computational filtering was required. The secondary T-cell response was weaker than the primary response but faster, peaking on day 5 instead of day 15. A small fraction of clonotypes appeared in both the CD4 and CD8 compartments, likely as a result of convergent recombination. After the booster, most of the clones that had expanded following primary vaccination were detected again (just under 97% of CD4 and around 90% of CD8), which suggests that memory was broadly maintained.

This receptor was taken from a man between 18 and 35 years old who received the YFV17D yellow fever vaccine. Recombination linked TRBV6-5 to TRBJ2-4, with the D gene possibly TRBD1 or TRBD2, each one fitting 5 bases. Specimen: CD4+ T cells sorted from PBMCs, collected 15 days after the yellow fever booster vaccination. The CDR3 protein is CASSYSNTREGSGIQYF. In nucleotide form, the sequence is TGTGCCAGCAGTTACTCGAACACTCGAGAGGGGTCTGGCATTCAGTACTTC.